This is a list of T cell receptor beta chains from one sample in a study of blood T cell repertoires in COVID-19. Libraries were prepared by immunoSEQ multiplex PCR; TCRdb keeps only in-frame clonotypes and omits some of them. The data show roughly 49,000 clones, with 55% to 70% seen just once and around 10% held by the top ten. The sample consisted of peripheral blood. These receptors originate from a woman aged 70-85 years with acute or convalescent COVID-19. Both conserved end residues are part of each CDR3. The order of the fields is J gene, clone size, CDR3 length, V gene, D gene, CDR3 protein, CDR3 DNA. D genes are given only for firm matches. The size of a clone is reported for some rows only, either as once, few or many, or as a class for expanded clones.

TRBJ1-2 . 15 TRBV30 . CAWSQGSQPNYGYTF TGTGCCTGGTCACAGGGCTCGCAGCCCAACTATGGCTACACCTTC
TRBJ2-1 . 15 TRBV5-4 TRBD2 CASRPTLAGDNEQFF TGTGCCAGCAGGCCGACACTAGCGGGGGACAATGAGCAGTTCTTC
TRBJ2-1 . 16 TRBV10-3 TRBD2 CAISDTEAGALNEQFF TGTGCCATCAGTGATACCGAAGCGGGGGCTCTCAATGAGCAGTTCTTC
TRBJ1-4 . 17 TRBV9 . CASSASRQESTNEKLFF TGTGCCAGCAGCGCCTCTCGACAGGAATCAACTAATGAAAAACTGTTTTTT
TRBJ2-7 once 14 TRBV6-1 . CASSEATGFYEQYF TGTGCCAGCAGTGAAGCAACAGGTTTCTACGAGCAGTACTTC
TRBJ2-3 . 13 TRBV7-9 . CASAWGGEDTQYF TGTGCCAGCGCTTGGGGAGGTGAAGATACGCAGTATTTT
TRBJ2-1 . 14 TRBV19 . CASSLQTGSEEQFF TGTGCCAGTAGTTTGCAAACAGGGAGTGAGGAGCAGTTCTTC
TRBJ1-6 . 13 TRBV7-9 . CASSLIGSPPLHF TGTGCCAGCAGCTTGATTGGGAGTCCACCCCTCCACTTT
TRBJ1-1 . 15 TRBV29-1 . CSVEGLHDRNTEAFF TGCAGCGTTGAAGGCCTACATGACAGAAACACTGAAGCTTTCTTT
TRBJ1-2 few 17 TRBV5-1 TRBD1 CASSTPRKDRGGLGYTF TGCGCCAGCAGCACTCCACGGAAGGACAGGGGCGGTTTGGGCTACACCTTC
TRBJ2-7 . 13 TRBV5-4 . CASSLEASYEQYF TGTGCCAGCAGCCTAGAGGCCTCCTACGAGCAGTACTTC
TRBJ2-3 few 18 TRBV29-1 . CSVGGTGRLAVSTDTQYF TGCAGCGTTGGGGGGACAGGACGACTAGCGGTTAGCACAGATACGCAGTATTTT
TRBJ2-1 . 15 TRBV3-1/TRBV3-2 TRBD1 CASSQGGQGPGKQFF TGTGCCAGCAGCCAAGGGGGACAGGGCCCAGGGAAGCAGTTCTTC
TRBJ2-3 . 12 TRBV7-3 . CASSQTTYTQYF TGTGCCAGCAGCCAGACTACCTATACGCAGTATTTT
TRBJ1-4 . 12 TRBV29-1 . CSVGSGAEKLFF TGCAGCGTTGGCTCAGGGGCTGAAAAACTGTTTTTT
TRBJ1-2 . 11 TRBV28 . CASEEGYGYTF TGTGCCAGTGAAGAGGGTTATGGCTACACCTTC
TRBJ2-5 . 15 TRBV29-1 . CSVAGRPETGETQYF TGCAGCGTCGCGGGACGACCAGAAACGGGAGAGACCCAGTACTTC
TRBJ2-7 . 16 TRBV6-5 . CASSYSGLGLSYEQYF TGTGCCAGCAGTTACTCTGGTCTGGGACTCTCCTACGAGCAGTACTTC
TRBJ2-3 . 15 TRBV3-1/TRBV3-2 . CASSQDGSRTDTQYF TGTGCCAGCAGCCAAGATGGCAGTCGCACAGATACGCAGTATTTT
TRBJ1-4 few 13 TRBV12-3/TRBV12-4 TRBD1 CASTRDRTEKLFF TGTGCCAGCACCCGGGACAGAACCGAAAAACTGTTTTTT
TRBJ1-4 . 16 TRBV4-1 . CASSRLGQSTNEKLFF TGCGCCAGCAGCCGACTGGGACAATCAACTAATGAAAAACTGTTTTTT
TRBJ1-2 . 14 TRBV19 TRBD1 CASSPQTGNYGYTF TGTGCCAGTAGTCCCCAGACAGGGAACTATGGCTACACCTTC
TRBJ2-7 . 14 TRBV21-1 . CASSKGGQNYEQYF TGTGCCAGCAGCAAAGGGGGACAGAATTACGAGCAGTACTTC
TRBJ1-2 . 14 TRBV5-5 . CASSPSGQLYGYTF TGTGCCAGCAGCCCGTCCGGACAGCTCTATGGCTACACCTTC
TRBJ2-2 few 17 TRBV28 TRBD2 CASSLLAGGPNTGELFF TGTGCCAGCAGTTTGCTAGCGGGAGGACCAAACACCGGGGAGCTGTTTTTT
TRBJ2-5 . 15 TRBV7-2 . CASSLVGGSVETQYF TGTGCCAGCAGCTTAGTGGGGGGTAGCGTAGAGACCCAGTACTTC
TRBJ2-1 . 15 TRBV7-7 TRBD2 CASSLGAGVSNEQFF TGTGCTAGCAGCTTAGGGGCGGGGGTGAGCAATGAGCAGTTCTTC
TRBJ2-2 once 16 TRBV4-2 TRBD2 CASSRGTSGNTGELFF TGTGCCAGCAGCCGCGGGACTAGCGGCAACACCGGGGAGCTGTTTTTT
TRBJ1-6 . 16 TRBV14 . CASSLTPDTFNSPLHF TGTGCCAGCAGCCTCACGCCCGACACCTTCAATTCACCCCTCCACTTT
TRBJ1-4 . 15 TRBV6-5 . CASRGGDKGNEKLFF TGTGCCAGCCGAGGGGGGGACAAGGGTAATGAAAAACTGTTTTTT
TRBJ1-5 once 14 TRBV6-2/TRBV6-3 . CASSYSQVGQPQHF TGTGCCAGCAGTTACTCACAGGTGGGTCAGCCCCAGCATTTT
TRBJ2-7 many 13 TRBV10-3 TRBD2 CAISRGDSYEQYF TGTGCCATCAGCCGGGGGGACTCCTACGAGCAGTACTTC
TRBJ2-5 once 16 TRBV7-8 TRBD2 CASSSTSGGGQETQYF TGTGCCAGCAGCTCGACTAGCGGGGGAGGCCAAGAGACCCAGTACTTC
TRBJ2-1 . 11 TRBV20-1 TRBD2 CSAGQSGDQFF TGCAGTGCTGGGCAAAGCGGGGACCAGTTCTTC
TRBJ1-6 . 14 TRBV7-2 . CASSFRGGKSPLHF TGTGCCAGCAGCTTTCGGGGAGGCAAATCACCCCTCCACTTT
TRBJ2-5 . 15 TRBV7-7 . CASSLAPTARETQYF TGTGCTAGCAGCTTAGCCCCGACAGCGAGGGAGACCCAGTACTTC
TRBJ1-1 . 14 TRBV19 TRBD1 CASSIGGGFTEAFF TGTGCCAGTAGTATTGGAGGGGGCTTCACTGAAGCTTTCTTT
TRBJ2-3 . 12 TRBV5-1 . CASRRTADTQYF TGCGCCAGCCGGAGGACAGCAGATACGCAGTATTTT
TRBJ2-7 . 13 TRBV19 TRBD1 CASSIQGANEQYF TGTGCCAGTAGCATACAGGGGGCAAACGAGCAGTACTTC
TRBJ1-2 few 14 TRBV2 . CASRGGDRNYGYTF TGTGCCAGCAGAGGCGGGGACCGAAACTATGGCTACACCTTC
TRBJ2-1 . 14 TRBV6-5 TRBD2 CASSYQREAHEQFF TGTGCCAGCAGTTACCAGCGGGAGGCCCATGAGCAGTTCTTC
TRBJ2-1 . 16 TRBV7-6 TRBD2 CASSATGTSAYNEQFF TGTGCCAGCAGCGCCACCGGGACTAGCGCGTACAATGAGCAGTTCTTC
TRBJ2-1 . 14 TRBV18 . CASSPSSVNNEQFF TGTGCCAGCTCACCAAGTAGTGTAAACAATGAGCAGTTCTTC
TRBJ1-2 . 14 TRBV11-2 TRBD1 CASSWGTATYGYTF TGTGCCAGCAGCTGGGGGACAGCCACCTATGGCTACACCTTC
TRBJ1-5 . 15 TRBV3-1/TRBV3-2 . CASSQAYGAPQPQHF TGTGCCAGCAGCCAAGCGTATGGGGCGCCTCAGCCCCAGCATTTT
TRBJ2-1 . 14 TRBV10-3 TRBD2 CAIREGLAGGEQFF TGTGCCATCAGGGAGGGACTAGCGGGAGGTGAGCAGTTCTTC
TRBJ1-4 . 14 TRBV28 TRBD1 CASRGTGPNEKLFF TGTGCCAGCAGGGGGACAGGGCCTAATGAAAAACTGTTTTTT
TRBJ2-7 . 15 TRBV6-2/TRBV6-3 TRBD2 CASSYQRTSFDEQYF TGTGCCAGCAGTTATCAGAGGACTAGCTTTGACGAGCAGTACTTC
TRBJ2-7 . 13 TRBV2 . CASSEGGYYEQYF TGTGCCAGCAGTGAAGGAGGATACTACGAGCAGTACTTC